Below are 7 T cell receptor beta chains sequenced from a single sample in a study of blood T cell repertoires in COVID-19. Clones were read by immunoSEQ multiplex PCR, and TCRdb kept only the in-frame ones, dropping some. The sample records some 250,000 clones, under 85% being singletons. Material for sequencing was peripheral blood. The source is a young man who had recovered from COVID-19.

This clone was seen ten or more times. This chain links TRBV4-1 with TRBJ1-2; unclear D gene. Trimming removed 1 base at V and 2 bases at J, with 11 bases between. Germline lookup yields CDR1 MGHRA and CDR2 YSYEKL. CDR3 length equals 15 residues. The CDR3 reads CASSQAPGNNYGYTF. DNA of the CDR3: TGCGCCAGCAGCCAAGCCCCGGGAAACAACTATGGCTACACCTTC.

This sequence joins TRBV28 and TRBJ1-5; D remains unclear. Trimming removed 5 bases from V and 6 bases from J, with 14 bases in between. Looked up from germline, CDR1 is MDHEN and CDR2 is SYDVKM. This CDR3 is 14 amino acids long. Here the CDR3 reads CASSPAGVGQPQHF. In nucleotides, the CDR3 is TGTGCCAGCAGTCCCGCGGGAGTAGGTCAGCCCCAGCATTTT.

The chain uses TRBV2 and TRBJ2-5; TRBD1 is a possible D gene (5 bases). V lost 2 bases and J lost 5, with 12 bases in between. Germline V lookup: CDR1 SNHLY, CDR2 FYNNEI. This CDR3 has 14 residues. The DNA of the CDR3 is TGTGCCAGCAGTGAACGGCAGGGATTCGAGACCCAGTACTTC. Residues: CASSERQGFETQYF. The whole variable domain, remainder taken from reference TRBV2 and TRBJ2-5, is EPEVTQTPSHQVTQMGQEVILRCVPISNHLYFYWYRQILGQKVEFLVSFYNNEISEKSEIFDDQFSVERPDGSNFTLKIRSTKLEDSAMYFCASSERQGFETQYFGPGTRLLVL.

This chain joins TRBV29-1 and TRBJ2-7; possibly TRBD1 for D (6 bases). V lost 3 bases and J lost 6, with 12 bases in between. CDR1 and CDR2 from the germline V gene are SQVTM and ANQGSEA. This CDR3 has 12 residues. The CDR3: CSVESGAREQYF. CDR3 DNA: TGCAGCGTTGAGTCAGGGGCGCGCGAGCAGTACTTC.

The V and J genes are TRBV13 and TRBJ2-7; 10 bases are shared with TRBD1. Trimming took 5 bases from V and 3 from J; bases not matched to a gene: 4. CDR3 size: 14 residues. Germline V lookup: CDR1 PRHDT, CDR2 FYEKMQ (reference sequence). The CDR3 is CASSPGQGDYEQYF. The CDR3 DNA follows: TGTGCCAGCAGCCCAGGACAGGGGGACTACGAGCAGTACTTC.

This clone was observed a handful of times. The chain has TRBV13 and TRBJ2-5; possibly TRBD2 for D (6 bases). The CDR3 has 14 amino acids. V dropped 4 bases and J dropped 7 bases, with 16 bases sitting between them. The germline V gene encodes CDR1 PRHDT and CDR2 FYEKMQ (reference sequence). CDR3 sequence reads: CASSSSGQGGTQYF. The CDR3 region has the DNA TGTGCCAGCAGCTCCTCGGGGCAGGGAGGGACCCAGTACTTC.

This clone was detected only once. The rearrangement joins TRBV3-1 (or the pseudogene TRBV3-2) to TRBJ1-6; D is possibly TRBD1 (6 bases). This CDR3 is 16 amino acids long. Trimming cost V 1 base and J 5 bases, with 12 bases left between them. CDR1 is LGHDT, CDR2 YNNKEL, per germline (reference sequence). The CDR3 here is CASSQVAGQNNSPLHF. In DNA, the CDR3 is TGTGCCAGCAGCCAAGTAGCGGGACAAAATAATTCACCCCTCCACTTT.